The source of this T cell receptor beta chain is a study of CD8+CD57+ T cells in acquired aplastic anemia (dated by TCRdb to about 2018). Context from the whole study: A mean of around 3.3 ug of DNA, ranging from roughly 0.19 to 27.4 ug, was extracted from sorted CD4+ and CD8+ cells. CD8+CD57+ expansion was defined as a frequency above the mean frequency observed in healthy subjects. What the authors observed across the whole study: Over 25 CD8+ CDR3 sequences were found in both patients and controls but appeared to be highly expressed in patients and within the immunodominant clones of the patients. CD8+ Simpson's diversity did not differ significantly between patients and healthy controls (P=0.060).

Expansion of CD8+CD57+ cells had been shown by flow cytometry in the patients chosen for sequencing. Severe acquired aplastic anemia was diagnosed in all patients according to International Study of Aplastic Anemia and Agranulocytosis and Camitta criteria. Patients had received no therapy at the time of blood sampling. The study deep-sequenced TCR repertoires of sorted CD4+ and CD8+ blood T cells from severe aplastic anemia patients and healthy subjects. Patients were enrolled in the USA under clinicaltrials.gov protocols 00001620, 01623167, 00001397, 00071045, 00081523 and 00961064. Ficoll-Paque density gradient centrifugation was used to isolate peripheral blood mononuclear cells. Before DNA was extracted, CD4+ and CD8+ T cells were sorted using either FACS or magnetic beads. Profiling of TCR beta VDJ combinations and CDR3 sequences used genomic DNA as the template. TCR repertoire sequencing was run on an Illumina HiSeq 2000. As for the original processing: TRBV/TRBJ rearrangement plots, CDR3 size and DJ length profiles, and Simpson's diversity index were used to evaluate the repertoires. The most abundant DNA sequence in the deep sequencing data was defined as the immunodominant clone. CDR3 amino acid sequences were screened for sharing across subjects and compared with published repertoires and the VDJdb database. TCRdb reworked the public reads: Q25 trimming with fastp, MiXCR clone assembly, productive beta chains retained. Each entry is one CDR3 protein sequence, shown with its most common DNA and genes. The V and J calls follow TCRdb's processing rather than the paper's. The table for this sample lists roughly 500,000 distinct CDR3 sequences; around 33% of them were counted only once. Clones ranked in the top ten supply roughly 0.8% of the sample.

Note on this clonotype: Its antigen is currently not known. The input lacks base qualities; no much larger clone sits a single base away.

Source material: sorted CD4+, CD8+, or CD8+CD57+ T cells (not recorded which) from PBMCs. The clonotype originates from a human donor with aplastic anemia.

In nucleotide form, the sequence is TGCGCCAGCAGCCAACTGACTAGCCCGAGCACAGATACGCAGTATTTT. This is translated as CASSQLTSPSTDTQYF. The chain employs TRBV4-1 and TRBJ2-3; 7 central bases correspond to TRBD2. According to the germline V gene, CDR1 reads MGHRA and CDR2 reads YSYEKL. Its CDR3 holds 16 amino acids, cysteine through phenylalanine. Just CDR3 DNA is preserved here, 48 bases in frame from base 1. V loses 2 bases at its end and J loses 0 bases; junction bases beyond the gene matches: 5.